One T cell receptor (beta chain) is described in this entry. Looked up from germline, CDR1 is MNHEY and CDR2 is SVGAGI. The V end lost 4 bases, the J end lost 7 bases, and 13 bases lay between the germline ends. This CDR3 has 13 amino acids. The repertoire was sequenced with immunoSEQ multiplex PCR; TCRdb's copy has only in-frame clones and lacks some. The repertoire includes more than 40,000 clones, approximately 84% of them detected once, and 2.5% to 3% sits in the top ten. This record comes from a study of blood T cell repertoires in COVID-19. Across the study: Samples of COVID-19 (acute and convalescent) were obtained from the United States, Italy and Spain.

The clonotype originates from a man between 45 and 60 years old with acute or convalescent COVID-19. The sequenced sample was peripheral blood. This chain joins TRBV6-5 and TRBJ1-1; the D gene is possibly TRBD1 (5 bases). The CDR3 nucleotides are TGTGCCAGCAGTTTCCGACAGTGGCATGAAGCTTTCTTT. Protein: CASSFRQWHEAFF.